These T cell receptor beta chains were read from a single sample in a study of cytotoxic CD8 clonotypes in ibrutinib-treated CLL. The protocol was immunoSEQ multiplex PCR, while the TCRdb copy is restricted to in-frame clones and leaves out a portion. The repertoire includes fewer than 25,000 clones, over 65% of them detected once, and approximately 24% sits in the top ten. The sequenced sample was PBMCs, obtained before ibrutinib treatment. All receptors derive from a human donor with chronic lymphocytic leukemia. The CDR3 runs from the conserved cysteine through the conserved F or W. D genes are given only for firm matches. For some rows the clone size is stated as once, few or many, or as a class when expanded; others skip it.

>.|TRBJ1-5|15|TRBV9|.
CASSPSQLGNQPQHF
TGTGCCAGCAGCCCTTCACAGCTTGGCAATCAGCCCCAGCATTTT
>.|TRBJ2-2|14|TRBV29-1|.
CSVGGRANTGELFF
TGCAGCGTCGGTGGAAGGGCGAACACCGGGGAGCTGTTTTTT
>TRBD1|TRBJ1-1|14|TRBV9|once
CASSVGTGGTEAFF
TGTGCCAGCAGCGTAGGCACAGGGGGTACTGAAGCTTTCTTT
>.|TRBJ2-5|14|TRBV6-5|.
CASSYSWLGETQYF
TGTGCCAGCAGTTACTCGTGGCTAGGGGAGACCCAGTACTTC
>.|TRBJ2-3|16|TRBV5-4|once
CASSTRVSKGTDTQYF
TGTGCCAGCAGCACCCGGGTGTCGAAGGGCACAGATACGCAGTATTTT
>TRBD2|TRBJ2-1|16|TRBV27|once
CASSPRTSGSGNEQFF
TGTGCCAGCAGTCCAAGGACTAGCGGGAGTGGGAATGAGCAGTTCTTC
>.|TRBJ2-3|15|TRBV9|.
CASSVSGGSTDTQYF
TGTGCCAGCAGCGTATCCGGCGGGAGCACAGATACGCAGTATTTT
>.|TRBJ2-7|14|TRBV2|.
CASSDGTSSYEQYF
TGTGCCAGCAGTGACGGGACCAGCTCCTACGAGCAGTACTTC
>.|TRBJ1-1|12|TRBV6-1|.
CASSTPGPEAFF
TGTGCCAGCAGTACCCCCGGGCCGGAAGCTTTCTTT
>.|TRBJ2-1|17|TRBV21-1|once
CASSKVRGLATYNEQFF
TGTGCCAGCAGCAAAGTTCGTGGACTAGCGACCTACAATGAGCAGTTCTTC
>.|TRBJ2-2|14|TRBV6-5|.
CASSFRGNTGELFF
TGTGCCAGCAGTTTTCGGGGGAACACCGGGGAGCTGTTTTTT
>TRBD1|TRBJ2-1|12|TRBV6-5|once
CATRTGDYGQFF
TGTGCCACCCGGACAGGGGACTATGGGCAGTTCTTC
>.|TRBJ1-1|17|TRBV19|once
CASNTPGRGSGNTEAFF
TGTGCCAGTAACACGCCGGGACGGGGGTCCGGAAACACTGAAGCTTTCTTT
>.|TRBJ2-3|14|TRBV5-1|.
CASSLGQSTDTQYF
TGCGCCAGCAGCTTGGGACAGAGCACAGATACGCAGTATTTT
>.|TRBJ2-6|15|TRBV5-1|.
CASSDDSSGANVLTF
TGCGCCAGCAGCGACGACAGCTCTGGGGCCAACGTCCTGACTTTC
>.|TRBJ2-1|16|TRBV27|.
CASSFGQMSSYNEQFF
TGTGCCAGCAGTTTTGGACAAATGAGCTCCTACAATGAGCAGTTCTTC
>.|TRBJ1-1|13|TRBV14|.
CASSQENREEAFF
TGTGCCAGCAGCCAAGAAAACAGGGAAGAAGCTTTCTTT
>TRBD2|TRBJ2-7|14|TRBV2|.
CASSRLAGYYEQYF
TGTGCCAGCAGTAGGCTAGCGGGATACTACGAGCAGTACTTC
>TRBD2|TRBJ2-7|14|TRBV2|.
CASNLGTTTYEQYF
TGTGCCAGCAACCTAGGGACTACTACCTACGAGCAGTACTTC
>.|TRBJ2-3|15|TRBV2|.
CASSPPGLNTDTQYF
TGTGCCAGCAGTCCTCCGGGGCTAAACACAGATACGCAGTATTTT
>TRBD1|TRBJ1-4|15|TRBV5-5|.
CASSSSWDRGEKLFF
TGTGCCAGCAGCTCGAGTTGGGACAGGGGTGAAAAACTGTTTTTT
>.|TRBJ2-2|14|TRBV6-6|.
CASRGDGNTGELFF
TGTGCCAGCAGGGGGGACGGGAACACCGGGGAGCTGTTTTTT
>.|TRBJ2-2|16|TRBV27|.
CASSLGAWANTGELFF
TGTGCCAGCAGTTTAGGCGCCTGGGCGAACACCGGGGAGCTGTTTTTT
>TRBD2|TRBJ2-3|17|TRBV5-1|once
CASSLPRLAGDADTQYF
TGCGCCAGCAGCTTGCCTCGACTAGCGGGAGATGCAGATACGCAGTATTTT
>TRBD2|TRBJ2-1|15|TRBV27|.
CASSLWTSGYNEQFF
TGTGCCAGCAGTTTATGGACTAGCGGGTACAATGAGCAGTTCTTC
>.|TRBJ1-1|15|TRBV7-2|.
CASSKGASLNTEAFF
TGTGCCAGCAGCAAAGGGGCCAGCCTGAACACTGAAGCTTTCTTT
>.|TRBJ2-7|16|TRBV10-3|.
CAISESGGTGSYEQYF
TGTGCCATCAGTGAATCGGGAGGGACAGGCTCCTACGAGCAGTACTTC
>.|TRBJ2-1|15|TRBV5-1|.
CASSDNSYSYNEQFF
TGCGCCAGCAGCGATAATAGCTACTCCTACAATGAGCAGTTCTTC
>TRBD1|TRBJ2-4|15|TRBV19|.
CAGPRGKEAKNIQYF
TGTGCCGGCCCCAGGGGGAAGGAGGCCAAAAACATTCAGTACTTC
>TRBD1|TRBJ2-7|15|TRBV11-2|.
CASSYTGTGPYEQYF
TGTGCCAGCAGTTACACCGGGACAGGGCCCTACGAGCAGTACTTC
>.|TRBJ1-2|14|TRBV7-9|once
CASSLDEGFYGYTF
TGTGCCAGCAGCTTAGACGAGGGTTTTTATGGCTACACCTTC
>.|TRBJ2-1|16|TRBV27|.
CASTAFYPSSYNEQFF
TGTGCCAGCACTGCCTTTTACCCTAGCTCCTACAATGAGCAGTTCTTC
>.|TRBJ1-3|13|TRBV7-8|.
CASSLAVGNTIYF
TGTGCCAGCAGCTTAGCCGTGGGAAACACCATATATTTT
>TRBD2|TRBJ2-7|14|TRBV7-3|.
CASSSGASGSLQYF
TGTGCCAGCAGCTCGGGGGCTAGCGGGAGTCTCCAGTACTTC
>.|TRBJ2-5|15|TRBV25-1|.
CASSPQGRYQETQYF
TGTGCCAGCAGTCCCCAAGGCAGGTACCAAGAGACCCAGTACTTC
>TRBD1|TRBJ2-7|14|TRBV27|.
CASSRQGRPYEQYF
TGTGCCAGCAGTCGACAGGGGAGACCCTACGAGCAGTACTTC
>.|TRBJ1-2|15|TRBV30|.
CAWEIAGVVNYGYTF
TGTGCCTGGGAAATCGCTGGGGTGGTCAACTATGGCTACACCTTC
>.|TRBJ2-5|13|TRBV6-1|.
CASSEGLQETQYF
TGTGCCAGCAGTGAAGGGTTACAAGAGACCCAGTACTTC
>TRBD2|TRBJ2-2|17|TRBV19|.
CASTGRLAGAPTGELFF
TGTGCCAGTACTGGGAGGCTAGCGGGAGCGCCCACCGGGGAGCTGTTTTTT
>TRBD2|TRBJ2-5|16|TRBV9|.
CASSVASGRYQETQYF
TGTGCCAGCAGCGTAGCTAGCGGGAGATACCAAGAGACCCAGTACTTC
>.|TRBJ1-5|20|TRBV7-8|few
CASSLGILFRGRTINQPQHF
TGTGCCAGCAGCTTAGGGATATTGTTCAGGGGACGGACCATCAATCAGCCCCAGCATTTT
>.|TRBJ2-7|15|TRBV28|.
CASSLGAARVYEQYF
TGTGCCAGCAGTTTAGGGGCTGCCAGGGTGTACGAGCAGTACTTC
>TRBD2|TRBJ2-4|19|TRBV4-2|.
CASSQGEASGSLAKNIQYF
TGTGCCAGCAGCCAAGGGGAGGCTAGCGGGAGTTTGGCCAAAAACATTCAGTACTTC
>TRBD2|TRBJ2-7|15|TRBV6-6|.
CASSYSPGREDEQYF
TGTGCCAGCAGTTACTCGCCCGGGCGGGAGGACGAGCAGTACTTC
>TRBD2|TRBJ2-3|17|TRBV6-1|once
CASSEALRAGKTDTQYF
TGTGCCAGCAGTGAAGCGCTTAGAGCGGGAAAGACAGATACGCAGTATTTT
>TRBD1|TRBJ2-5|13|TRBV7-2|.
CASSWTGRETQYF
TGTGCCAGCAGCTGGACAGGGAGAGAGACCCAGTACTTC
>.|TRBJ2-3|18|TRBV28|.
CASSLLAGPITSTDTQYF
TGTGCCAGCAGTTTGCTGGCGGGCCCCATCACTAGCACAGATACGCAGTATTTT
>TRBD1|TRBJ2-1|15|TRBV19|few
CASSTGQGAGDEQFF
TGTGCCAGTAGTACCGGACAGGGGGCTGGGGATGAGCAGTTCTTC
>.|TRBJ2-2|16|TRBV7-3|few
CASSPKGRGYHGELFF
TGTGCCAGCAGCCCCAAAGGACGCGGGTATCACGGGGAGCTGTTTTTT
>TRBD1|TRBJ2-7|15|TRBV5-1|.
CASSLGQGVTYEQYF
TGCGCCAGCAGCTTGGGACAGGGGGTAACCTACGAGCAGTACTTC
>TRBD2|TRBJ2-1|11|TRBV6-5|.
CASRIAGQQFF
TGTGCCAGCAGAATAGCGGGACAGCAGTTCTTC
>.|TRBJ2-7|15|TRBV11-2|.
CASSLGQGSFVEQYF
TGTGCCAGCAGCTTAGGTCAGGGCAGTTTTGTCGAGCAGTACTTC
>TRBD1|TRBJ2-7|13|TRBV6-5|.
CASSRDRVGEQYF
TGTGCCAGCAGTCGGGACAGGGTGGGCGAGCAGTACTTC
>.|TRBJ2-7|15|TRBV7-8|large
CASSFLTRYSYEQYF
TGTGCCAGCAGCTTCCTTACTCGTTACTCCTACGAGCAGTACTTC
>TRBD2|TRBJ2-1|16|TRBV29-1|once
CSVWTSVRGTYNEQFF
TGCAGCGTATGGACTAGCGTTCGAGGGACCTACAATGAGCAGTTCTTC
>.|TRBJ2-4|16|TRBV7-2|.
CASSPAVGLAKNIQYF
TGTGCCAGCAGCCCCGCCGTAGGACTAGCCAAAAACATTCAGTACTTC
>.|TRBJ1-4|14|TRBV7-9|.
CASSLGGVNEKLFF
TGTGCCAGCAGCTTAGGTGGGGTTAATGAAAAACTGTTTTTT